This T cell receptor (beta chain) was obtained from a study of shared clonotypes between healthy human individuals. Every one of the donors was a Caucasian adult that lived in Nashville, Tennessee. About 90 million PBMCs were counted before genomic DNA extraction. The V and J ends lost 10 bases and 0 bases respectively, with 10 bases between them. This CDR3 spans 13 amino acids. Germline CDR1 and CDR2: ENHRY and SYGVKD. DNA from unsorted PBMC was sequenced on ten immunoSEQ deep assay plates. Using immunoSEQ multiplex PCR, the repertoire was profiled, and TCRdb retains in-frame clones only, with some absent. The data show more than 400,000 clones, 81% seen once.

This sequence originates from a woman in her thirties or forties in good health. Some clones in this sample may be carry-over from other donors' samples. J is TRBJ1-3 and V is TRBV10-3; D is possibly TRBD1 (5 bases). The sequenced material came from PBMCs. CDR3 residues: CATRVGSGNTIYF. The CDR3, as DNA: TGTGCCACCAGGGTTGGCTCTGGAAACACCATATATTTT.